This TCR beta chain was recovered during a study of blood T cell repertoires in COVID-19. Under the authors' procedure: Reference gene primer amplification gave estimated nucleated cell counts. Some clones are missing from TCRdb's copy, which holds only in-frame ones; the method was immunoSEQ multiplex PCR. V, J and clone size were drawn from that table, and D and trimming were deduced from the DNA. Of 100,000 or so clones listed, roughly 80% are singletons. Germline CDR1 is SGHAT and CDR2 is FQNNGV. V lost 2 bases and J 1 base, leaving 11 bases between the germline ends. CDR3 length: 15 residues. What was sequenced was peripheral blood. The sequence derives from a woman between 65 and 79 years old with active or convalescent COVID-19. The chain has TRBV11-2 and TRBJ2-5, with D perhaps matching TRBD2 (6 bases). CDR3 nucleotide sequence: TGTGCCAGCAGCTTAATAGGAGGGGTCCAAGAGACCCAGTACTTC. It is translated as CASSLIGGVQETQYF.